The rows below give T cell receptor beta chains drawn from one sample of a study of vaccination and CD4 T cells after COVID-19. Which antigens these TCRs recognize remains unknown. One entry per CDR3 protein results from TCRdb running MiXCR on the PCR reads. The sample comprises roughly 4,500 distinct CDR3 sequences, about a fifth of which are singletons, and less than 55% rests with the top ten. Source: CD4+ T cells from blood, cultured in vitro, taken after SARS-CoV-2 vaccination. Every receptor here comes from a human donor who had recovered from COVID-19. Each CDR3 is given with its conserved first and last residue. The D gene is left open where the match is weak. Size tells how often a clone was seen (once, few, many) or the class of an expanded clone, and some rows leave it out.

d_call j_call clone_size v_call cdr3_aa cdr3_nt
NA TRBJ2-7 few TRBV7-2 CASSPSGTNSYEQYF TGTGCCAGCAGCCCATCCGGGACAAATTCCTACGAGCAGTACTTC
TRBD1 TRBJ1-6 NA TRBV6-1 CASIRGQGENSPLHF TGTGCCAGCATCAGAGGACAGGGCGAGAATTCACCCCTCCACTTT
NA TRBJ2-7 NA TRBV21-1 CASTSNPVDYEQYF TGTGCCAGCACCTCAAATCCCGTGGACTACGAGCAGTACTTC
TRBD2 TRBJ2-3 medium-sized TRBV20-1 CSAMDLRGRGDTQYF TGCAGTGCCATGGACTTGCGGGGGAGAGGGGATACGCAGTATTTT
NA TRBJ1-5 few TRBV6-1 CASSEIEFRAQHF TGTGCCAGCAGTGAAATCGAGTTTAGAGCCCAGCATTTT
NA TRBJ2-6 few TRBV7-9 CASSLGPGSLSGANVLTF TGTGCCAGCAGCTTAGGGCCCGGGTCCCTCTCTGGGGCCAACGTCCTGACTTTC
TRBD1 TRBJ2-7 many TRBV10-3 CAISGIPGTGLNEQYF TGTGCCATCAGTGGCATCCCCGGGACAGGTCTTAACGAGCAGTACTTC
NA TRBJ1-6 few TRBV5-8 CASSAMPPNSPLHF TGTGCCAGCAGCGCGATGCCCCCTAATTCACCCCTCCACTTT
TRBD2 TRBJ2-7 few TRBV6-2/TRBV6-3 CASSYRAGGPYEQYF TGTGCCAGCAGTTATCGGGCGGGGGGGCCGTACGAGCAGTACTTC
TRBD1 TRBJ1-1 NA TRBV12-3/TRBV12-4 CASQGDRAKAFF TGTGCCAGCCAGGGGGACAGAGCCAAAGCTTTCTTT
TRBD2 TRBJ2-3 NA TRBV27 CASSFRSGGASTDTQYF TGTGCCAGCAGTTTTAGGAGCGGGGGGGCAAGCACAGATACGCAGTATTTT
TRBD1 TRBJ1-6 NA TRBV7-3 CASSWGTGGSSPLHF TGTGCCAGCAGCTGGGGGACAGGGGGCAGTTCACCCCTCCACTTT
TRBD2 TRBJ2-3 many TRBV20-1 CSATQTSGVDTQYF TGCAGTGCTACACAGACTAGCGGGGTAGATACGCAGTATTTT
NA TRBJ1-1 many TRBV20-1 CSAQSGRRNTEAFF TGCAGTGCCCAGTCCGGACGGAGGAACACTGAAGCTTTCTTT
NA TRBJ2-7 many TRBV10-1 CASSDGRQILYEQYF TGCGCCAGCAGTGACGGGCGGCAGATCCTGTACGAGCAGTACTTC
TRBD2 TRBJ2-3 NA TRBV19 CASSIDGGGGTDTQYF TGTGCCAGTAGTATAGACGGGGGGGGGGGCACAGATACGCAGTATTTT
NA TRBJ2-7 medium-sized TRBV7-2 CASSLSSYEQYF TGTGCCAGCAGCCTGAGCTCCTACGAGCAGTACTTC
TRBD1 TRBJ2-1 NA TRBV7-6 CASSVTGTGGLREQFF TGTGCCAGCAGCGTTACCGGGACAGGGGGGTTGCGTGAGCAGTTCTTC
NA TRBJ1-2 once TRBV9 CASSVGQSNYGYTF TGTGCCAGCAGCGTAGGTCAGAGTAACTATGGCTACACCTTC
NA TRBJ2-7 medium-sized TRBV20-1 CSARGTVSSYEQYF TGCAGTGCTAGGGGGACGGTAAGCTCCTACGAGCAGTACTTC
TRBD2 TRBJ2-7 medium-sized TRBV6-1 CASITTSGGRNYEQYF TGTGCCAGCATAACGACTAGCGGGGGCCGCAACTACGAGCAGTACTTC
NA TRBJ1-6 medium-sized TRBV6-1 CASSEPGRGGNSPLHF TGTGCCAGCAGTGAACCTGGGAGGGGAGGTAATTCACCCCTCCACTTT
TRBD1 TRBJ2-7 NA TRBV23-1 CASSPRQGISYEQYF TGCGCCAGCAGCCCTAGACAGGGGATATCCTACGAGCAGTACTTC
NA TRBJ1-1 NA TRBV6-5 CASSYKGGRITEAFF TGTGCCAGCAGTTACAAAGGGGGGCGTATCACTGAAGCTTTCTTT
NA TRBJ1-2 medium-sized TRBV7-9 CASSLSGQGGYTF TGTGCCAGCAGCTTATCAGGGCAGGGAGGCTACACCTTC
TRBD2 TRBJ2-6 NA TRBV6-2/TRBV6-3 CASTPGGAGANVLTF TGTGCCAGCACCCCGGGGGGTGCTGGGGCCAACGTCCTGACTTTC
TRBD1 TRBJ1-6 medium-sized TRBV7-3 CASSSTGGGSPLHF TGTGCCAGCAGCTCGACAGGGGGCGGTTCACCCCTCCACTTT
NA TRBJ1-2 few TRBV5-5 CASSLSTGTNYGYTF TGTGCCAGCAGCTTGTCGACAGGAACCAACTATGGCTACACCTTC
TRBD2 TRBJ2-1 few TRBV6-1 CASTYLAGGRVREQFF TGTGCCAGCACATATTTAGCGGGGGGTAGGGTTCGTGAGCAGTTCTTC
TRBD1 TRBJ1-2 few TRBV6-5 CATTYRPGQPNYGYTF TGTGCCACCACTTATAGGCCGGGACAGCCTAACTATGGCTACACCTTC
TRBD1 TRBJ1-2 NA TRBV6-5 CASSYEIQGVNGYTF TGTGCCAGCAGTTATGAGATACAGGGGGTGAATGGCTACACCTTC
TRBD1 TRBJ1-2 many TRBV7-9 CASSGRGQGNYGYTF TGTGCCAGCAGCGGTCGGGGACAGGGTAACTATGGCTACACCTTC
TRBD2 TRBJ2-3 NA TRBV7-9 CASWRLAGGPGTDTQYF TGTGCCAGCTGGCGACTAGCGGGGGGGCCTGGCACAGATACGCAGTATTTT
NA TRBJ2-7 NA TRBV12-3/TRBV12-4 CASSLVGLAPYEQYF TGTGCCAGCAGTTTAGTGGGTCTAGCCCCATACGAGCAGTACTTC
TRBD1 TRBJ2-3 NA TRBV19 CASRDRGLPDTQYF TGTGCCAGCAGGGACAGGGGGCTCCCAGATACGCAGTATTTT
TRBD1 TRBJ1-2 NA TRBV4-1 CASTLMGQKYGYTF TGCGCCAGCACCCTAATGGGACAGAAGTATGGCTACACCTTC
NA TRBJ2-7 NA TRBV5-1 CASSSGIPLGYEQYF TGCGCCAGCAGTTCCGGGATCCCCCTTGGTTACGAGCAGTACTTC
NA TRBJ2-2 few TRBV7-2 CASSLGTGELFF TGTGCCAGCAGCCTGGGTACCGGGGAGCTGTTTTTT
NA TRBJ1-2 many TRBV6-4 CASSDRMGGYTF TGTGCCAGCAGTGACAGGATGGGGGGCTACACCTTC
TRBD2 TRBJ2-3 NA TRBV6-4 CASSRTSGDTDTQYF TGTGCCAGCAGTCGGACTAGCGGGGACACAGATACGCAGTATTTT